The present T cell receptor beta chain was sequenced within a study of blood T cell repertoires in COVID-19. Patients from Seattle were sampled longitudinally, starting during active infection. In the study's own analysis: Reference gene primer amplification gave estimated nucleated cell counts. This table comes from immunoSEQ multiplex PCR, and its TCRdb copy is limited to in-frame clones, with some not included. The V and J calls and clone size come from that table; D and trimming were worked out from the DNA. The sample yields 35,000 to 40,000 clones, just under 75% seen once. Germline V CDR1 and CDR2: SGHDT, YYEEEE. The CDR3 is made up of 15 amino acids. With 4 bases removed from V and 3 bases from J, the gap between germline ends came to 13 bases.

J is TRBJ1-4 and V is TRBV5-6; the D gene is possibly TRBD1 (5 bases). The sequencing input was peripheral blood. The sequence was obtained from a man between 65 and 85 years old with COVID-19, enrolled during active disease. CDR3 residues: CASSRRQLANEKLFF. DNA for the CDR3: TGTGCCAGCAGCCGCCGACAGTTGGCTAATGAAAAACTGTTTTTT.